This T cell receptor (beta chain) is drawn from a study of regulatory dendritic cells for organ transplantation. Overall study context: LPS was added to dendritic cell cultures on day 6. Findings and limits, study-wide: Alloreactive memory CD8+ T cell pools varied considerably between individuals.

This clone was found a few times. The antigen is unknown. Measured with immunoSEQ multiplex PCR; TCRdb has only the in-frame clones, and not every one. In the table there are some 10,000 clones, 75% to 90% of which are singletons. CDR3 size: 15 residues. Per the germline V gene, CDR1 is SGHDT and CDR2 is YYEEEE. V dropped 4 bases and J dropped 6 bases, with 19 bases sitting between them. Sorted subsets were CFSE-labeled and cultured around five days with allogeneic dendritic cells. The chain recombines TRBV5-6 with TRBJ1-2, with D uncertain. The sequenced sample was memory CD4+ T cells from blood cultured with dendritic cells. The subset here: CD45RO+ memory T cells. This TCR was sampled from a human donor in good health. CDR3 nucleotides: TGTGCCAGCAGCACAGATCATAGTACGGTGAATGGCTACACCTTC. It codes for CASSTDHSTVNGYTF.